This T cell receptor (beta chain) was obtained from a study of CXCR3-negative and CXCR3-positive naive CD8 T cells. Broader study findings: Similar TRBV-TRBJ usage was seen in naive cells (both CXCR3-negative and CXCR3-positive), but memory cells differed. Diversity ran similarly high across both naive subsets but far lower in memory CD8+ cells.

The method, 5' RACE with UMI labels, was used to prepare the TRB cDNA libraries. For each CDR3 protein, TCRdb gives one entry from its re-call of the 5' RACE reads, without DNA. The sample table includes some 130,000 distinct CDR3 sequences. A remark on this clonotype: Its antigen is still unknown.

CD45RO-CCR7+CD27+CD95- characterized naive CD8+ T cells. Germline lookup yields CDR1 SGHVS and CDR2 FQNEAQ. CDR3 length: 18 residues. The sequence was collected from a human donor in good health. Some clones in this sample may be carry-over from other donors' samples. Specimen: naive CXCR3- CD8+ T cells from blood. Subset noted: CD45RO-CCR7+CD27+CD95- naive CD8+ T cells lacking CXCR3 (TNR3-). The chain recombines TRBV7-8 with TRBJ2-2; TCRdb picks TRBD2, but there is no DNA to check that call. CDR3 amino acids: CASSPRTSGSGITGELFF.